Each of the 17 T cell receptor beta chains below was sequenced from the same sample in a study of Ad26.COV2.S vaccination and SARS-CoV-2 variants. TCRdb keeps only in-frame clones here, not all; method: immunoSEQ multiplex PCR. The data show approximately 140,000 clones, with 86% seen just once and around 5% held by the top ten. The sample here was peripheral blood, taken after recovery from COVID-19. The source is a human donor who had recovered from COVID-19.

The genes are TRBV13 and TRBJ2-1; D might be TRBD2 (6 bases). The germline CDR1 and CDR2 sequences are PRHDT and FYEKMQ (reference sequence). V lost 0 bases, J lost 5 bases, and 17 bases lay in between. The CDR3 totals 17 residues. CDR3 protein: CASSLGGPGGTHNEQFF. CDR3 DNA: TGTGCCAGCAGCTTAGGGGGGCCTGGCGGGACTCACAATGAGCAGTTCTTC.

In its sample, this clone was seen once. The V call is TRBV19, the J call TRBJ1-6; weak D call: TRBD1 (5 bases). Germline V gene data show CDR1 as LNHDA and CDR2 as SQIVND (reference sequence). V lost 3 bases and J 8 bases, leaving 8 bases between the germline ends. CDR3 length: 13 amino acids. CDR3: CASSIVGDSPLHF. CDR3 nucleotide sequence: TGTGCCAGTAGTATTGTGGGGGATTCACCCCTCCACTTT.

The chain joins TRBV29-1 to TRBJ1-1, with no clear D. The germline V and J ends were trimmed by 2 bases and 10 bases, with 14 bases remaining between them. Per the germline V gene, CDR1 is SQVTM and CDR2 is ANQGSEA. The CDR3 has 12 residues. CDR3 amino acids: CSVEPSVVVAFF. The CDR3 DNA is TGCAGCGTTGAACCGTCGGTTGTGGTAGCTTTCTTT.

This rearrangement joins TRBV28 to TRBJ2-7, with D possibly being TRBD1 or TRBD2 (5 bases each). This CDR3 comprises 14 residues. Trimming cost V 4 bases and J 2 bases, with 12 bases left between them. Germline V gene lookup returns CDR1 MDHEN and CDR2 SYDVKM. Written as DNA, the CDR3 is TGTGCCAGCAGTTCTCCGGGACGGGCCTACGAGCAGTACTTC. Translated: CASSSPGRAYEQYF.

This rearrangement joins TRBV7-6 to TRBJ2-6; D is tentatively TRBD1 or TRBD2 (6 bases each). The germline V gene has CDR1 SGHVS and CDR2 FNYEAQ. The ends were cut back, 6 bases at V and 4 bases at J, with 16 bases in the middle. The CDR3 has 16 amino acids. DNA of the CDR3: TGTGCCAGCAGTTCGGTTGGAGGGACAGGGGCCAACGTCCTGACTTTC. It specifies CASSSVGGTGANVLTF.

The DNA for the CDR3 is TGTGCCACGAAGGCCGAGAACCGCCTCACAGATACGCAGTATTTT. Translation: CATKAENRLTDTQYF. The genes are TRBV19 and TRBJ2-3; D call uncertain. V was cut by 10 bases and J by 2 bases, with 19 bases left in between. The CDR3 covers 15 residues. CDR1 LNHDA and CDR2 SQIVND come from the germline V gene (reference sequence).

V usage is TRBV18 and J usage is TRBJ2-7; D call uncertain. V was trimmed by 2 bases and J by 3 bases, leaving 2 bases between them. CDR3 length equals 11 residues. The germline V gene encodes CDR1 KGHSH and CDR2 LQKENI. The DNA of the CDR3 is TGTGCCAGCTCACCAAACTACGAGCAGTACTTC. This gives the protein CASSPNYEQYF.

The CDR3, as DNA: TGTGCCAGCTTTTGGGGACAAAATAGCAATCAGCCCCAGCATTTT. This sequence encodes CASFWGQNSNQPQHF. V usage is TRBV6-5 and J usage is TRBJ1-5; the D gene is possibly TRBD1 (6 bases). The germline V and J ends were trimmed by 8 bases and 0 bases, with 14 bases remaining between them. This CDR3 has 15 residues. Germline V gene sequence: CDR1 MNHEY, CDR2 SVGAGI.

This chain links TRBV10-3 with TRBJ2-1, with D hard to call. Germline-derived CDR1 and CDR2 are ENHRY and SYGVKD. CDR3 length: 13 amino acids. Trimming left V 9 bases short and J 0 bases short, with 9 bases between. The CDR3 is CAIQPSSYNEQFF. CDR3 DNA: TGTGCCATTCAACCGAGCTCCTACAATGAGCAGTTCTTC.

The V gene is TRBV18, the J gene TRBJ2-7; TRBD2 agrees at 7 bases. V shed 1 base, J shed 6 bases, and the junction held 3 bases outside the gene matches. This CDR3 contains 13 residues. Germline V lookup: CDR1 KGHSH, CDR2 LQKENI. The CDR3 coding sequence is TGTGCCAGCTCACCACAGGGAGGGAGCGAGCAGTACTTC. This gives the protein CASSPQGGSEQYF.

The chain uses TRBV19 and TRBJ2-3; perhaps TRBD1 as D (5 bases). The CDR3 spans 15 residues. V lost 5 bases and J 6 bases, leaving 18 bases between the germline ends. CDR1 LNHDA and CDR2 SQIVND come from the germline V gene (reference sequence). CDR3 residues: CASSPMIGAQDTQYF. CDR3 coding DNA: TGTGCCAGTAGTCCCATGATTGGGGCCCAGGATACGCAGTATTTT. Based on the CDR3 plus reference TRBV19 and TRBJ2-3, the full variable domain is DGGITQSPKYLFRKEGQNVTLSCEQNLNHDAMYWYRQDPGQGLRLIYYSQIVNDFQKGDIAEGYSVSREKKESFPLTVTSAQKNPTAFYLCASSPMIGAQDTQYFGPGTRLTVL.

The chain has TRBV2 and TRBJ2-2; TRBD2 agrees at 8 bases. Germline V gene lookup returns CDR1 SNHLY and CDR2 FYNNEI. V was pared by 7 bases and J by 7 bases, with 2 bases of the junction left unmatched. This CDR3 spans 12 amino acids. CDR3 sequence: CASTGGDGELFF. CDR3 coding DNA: TGTGCCAGCACGGGGGGGGACGGGGAGCTGTTTTTT.

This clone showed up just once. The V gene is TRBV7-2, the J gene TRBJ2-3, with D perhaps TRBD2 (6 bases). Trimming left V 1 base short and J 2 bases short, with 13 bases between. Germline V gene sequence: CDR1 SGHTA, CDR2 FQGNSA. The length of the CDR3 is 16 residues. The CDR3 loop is CASSLGGTGFTDTQYF. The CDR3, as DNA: TGTGCCAGCAGCTTAGGGGGGACTGGATTCACAGATACGCAGTATTTT.

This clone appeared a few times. The DNA for the CDR3 is TGTGCCAGCAGTTTAATCGGGGACCCCTTCACTGAAGCTTTCTTT. It translates to CASSLIGDPFTEAFF. The chain uses TRBV27 and TRBJ1-1, with D tentatively TRBD1 (5 bases). The V gene's germline CDR1 is MNHEY and CDR2 SMNVEV (reference sequence). This CDR3 contains 15 residues. The V gene lost 2 bases and the J gene lost 4 bases, with 14 bases spanning the gap.

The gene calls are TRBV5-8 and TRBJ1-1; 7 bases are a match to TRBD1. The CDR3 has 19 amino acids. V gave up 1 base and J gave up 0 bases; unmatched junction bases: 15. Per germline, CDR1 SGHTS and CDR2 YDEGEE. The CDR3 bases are TGTGCCAGCAGCTTGTTAGGGGGCCGAAAATCTACTATGAACACTGAAGCTTTCTTT. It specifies CASSLLGGRKSTMNTEAFF.

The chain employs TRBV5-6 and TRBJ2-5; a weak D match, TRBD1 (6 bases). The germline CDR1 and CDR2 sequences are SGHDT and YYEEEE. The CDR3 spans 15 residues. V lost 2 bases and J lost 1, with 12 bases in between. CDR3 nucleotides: TGTGCCAGCAGCTTACAGGGAGTCGGCCAAGAGACCCAGTACTTC. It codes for CASSLQGVGQETQYF.

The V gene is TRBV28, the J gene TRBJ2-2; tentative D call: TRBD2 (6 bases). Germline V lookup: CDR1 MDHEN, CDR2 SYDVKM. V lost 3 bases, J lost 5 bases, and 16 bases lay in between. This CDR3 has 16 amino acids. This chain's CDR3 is CASSFMPRDSTGELFF. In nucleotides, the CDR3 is TGTGCCAGCAGTTTCATGCCCAGGGACTCTACCGGGGAGCTGTTTTTT.